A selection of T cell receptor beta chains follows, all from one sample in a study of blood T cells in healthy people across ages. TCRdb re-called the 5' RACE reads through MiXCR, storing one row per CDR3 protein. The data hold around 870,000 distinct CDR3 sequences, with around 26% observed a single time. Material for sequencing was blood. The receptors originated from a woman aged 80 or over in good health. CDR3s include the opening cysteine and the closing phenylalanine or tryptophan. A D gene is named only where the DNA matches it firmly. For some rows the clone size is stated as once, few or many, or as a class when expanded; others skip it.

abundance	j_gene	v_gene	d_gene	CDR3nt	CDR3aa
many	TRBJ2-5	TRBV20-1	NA	TGCAGTGCTAGAGGCGGGGAGAACCCCCAAGAGACCCAGTACTTC	CSARGGENPQETQYF
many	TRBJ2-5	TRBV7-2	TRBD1	TGTGCCAGCAGCTCCGGGACAGACCAAGAGACCCAGTACTTC	CASSSGTDQETQYF
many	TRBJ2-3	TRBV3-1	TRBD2	TGTGCCAGCAGACCGACCGGGGGGGCCGTGGCAGATACGCAGTATTTT	CASRPTGGAVADTQYF
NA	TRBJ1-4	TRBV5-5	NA	TGTGCCAGCAGCTTGAAAGTCCAGCCATGGACTAATGAAAAACTGTTTTTT	CASSLKVQPWTNEKLFF
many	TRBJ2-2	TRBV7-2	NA	TGTGCCAGCAGCCCCAGCCAATTGAACACCGGGGAGCTGTTTTTT	CASSPSQLNTGELFF
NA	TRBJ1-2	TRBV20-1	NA	TGCAGTGCTAGACGGGGGGCCGATGGCTACACCTTC	CSARRGADGYTF
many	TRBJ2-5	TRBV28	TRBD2	TGTGCCAGCAGACCCGGGACTAGCGGGGAAGAGACCCAGTACTTC	CASRPGTSGEETQYF
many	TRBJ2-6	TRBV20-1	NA	TGCAGTGCTACCTCCGGAGCTCCCTCTGGGGCCAACGTCCTGACTTTC	CSATSGAPSGANVLTF
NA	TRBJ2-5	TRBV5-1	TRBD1	TGCGCCAGCGGCACAACGGGACAGGGAGCCCTGTCCCAGTACTTC	CASGTTGQGALSQYF
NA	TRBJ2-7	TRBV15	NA	TGTGCCACCAGCAGAGATCGGCGGTACTGCTACGAGCAGTACTTC	CATSRDRRYCYEQYF
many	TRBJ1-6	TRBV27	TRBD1	TGTGCCAGCAGGCCGGACAGGGAGGCAAGTTCACCCCTCCACTTT	CASRPDREASSPLHF
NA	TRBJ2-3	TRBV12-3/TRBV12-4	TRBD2	TGTGCCAGCAGCCGGCAGGGCGGGGGGATGAGCACAGATACGCAGTATTTT	CASSRQGGGMSTDTQYF
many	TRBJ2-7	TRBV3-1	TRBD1	TGTGCCAGCAGCCAGTACAGGGGTGGCCCCTACGAGCAGTACTTC	CASSQYRGGPYEQYF
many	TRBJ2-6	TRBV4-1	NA	TGCGCCAGCAGCCAAGATCTGGGCTCTGGGGCCAACGTCCTGACTTTC	CASSQDLGSGANVLTF
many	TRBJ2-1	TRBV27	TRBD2	TGTGCCAGCAGTTTATCGTGGGTGGGAGGGCGGTTCTTC	CASSLSWVGGRFF
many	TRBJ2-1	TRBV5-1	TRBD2	TGCGCCAGCAGCTTAATAGCGGGGGCGACAAATGAGCAGTTCTTC	CASSLIAGATNEQFF
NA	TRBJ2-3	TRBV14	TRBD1	TGTGCCAGCAGCCGAGTTGGAACAGGGGTAACAGATACGCAGTATTTT	CASSRVGTGVTDTQYF
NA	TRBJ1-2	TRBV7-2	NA	TGTGCCAGCAGCTTGCCAGACAGAATCTATGGCTACACCTTC	CASSLPDRIYGYTF
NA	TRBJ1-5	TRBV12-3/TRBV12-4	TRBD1	TGTGCCAGCAGTTCCACAGGGGACGGCCAGCCCCAGCATTTT	CASSSTGDGQPQHF
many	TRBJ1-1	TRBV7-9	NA	TGTGCCAGCAGCTTAGCTAGTGAAGCTTTCTTT	CASSLASEAFF
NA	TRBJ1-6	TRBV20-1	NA	TGCAGTGCTTGGGACCGCCGGCCAAATTCACCCCTCCACTTT	CSAWDRRPNSPLHF
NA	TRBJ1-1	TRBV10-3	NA	TGTGCCATCAGTGAACCGGGGGGGGTGAGCACTGAAGCTTTCTTT	CAISEPGGVSTEAFF
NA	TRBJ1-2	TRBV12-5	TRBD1	TGTGCTAGTGGACGGGACAGCTATGGCTACACCTTC	CASGRDSYGYTF
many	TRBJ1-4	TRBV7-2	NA	TGTGCCAGCAGCTTACCCCCCAGTAATGAAAAACTGTTTTTT	CASSLPPSNEKLFF
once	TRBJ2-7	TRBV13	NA	TGTGCCACCAGTGACGCGCAAGGGTCTCCCTACGAGCAGTACTTC	CATSDAQGSPYEQYF
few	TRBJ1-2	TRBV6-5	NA	TGTGCCAGCAGCACACCTCGACAGGACTATGGCTACACCTTC	CASSTPRQDYGYTF
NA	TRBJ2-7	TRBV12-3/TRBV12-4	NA	TGTGCCAGCAGCCTGGGATTCGTCTACGAGCAGTACTTC	CASSLGFVYEQYF
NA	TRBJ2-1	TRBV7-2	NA	TGTGCCAGCAGCTTAATTTTCGGGTACAATGAGCAGTTCTTC	CASSLIFGYNEQFF
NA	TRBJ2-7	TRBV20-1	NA	TGCAGTGTCGTCGGACGCGGTGCGGATGGCTACGAGCAGTACTTC	CSVVGRGADGYEQYF
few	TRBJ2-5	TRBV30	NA	TGTGCCTGGAGTGTACTCGGGGGCGGAGAGACCCAGTACTTC	CAWSVLGGGETQYF
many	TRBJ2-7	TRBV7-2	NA	TGTGCCAGCAGCTTAGTGGTCTTGGTCCGTAGTGAGCAGTACTTC	CASSLVVLVRSEQYF
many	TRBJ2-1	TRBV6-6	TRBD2	TGTGCCAGCAGCAAACTAGCGGGGGGTGCCAATGAGCAGTTCTTC	CASSKLAGGANEQFF
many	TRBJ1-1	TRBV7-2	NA	TGTGCCAGCAGCTTAGGGGGCCTGGGCACTGAAGCTTTCTTT	CASSLGGLGTEAFF
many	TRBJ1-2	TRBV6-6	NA	TGTGCCAGCAGTTACGAGAGGAGGGTTGGTGGCTACACCTTC	CASSYERRVGGYTF
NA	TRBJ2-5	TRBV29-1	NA	TGCAGCGTTGAGCGGGGAGAGACCCAGTACTTC	CSVERGETQYF
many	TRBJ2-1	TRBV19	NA	TGTGCCAGTAGTAGCGGACGCTCCTACAATGAGCAGTTCTTC	CASSSGRSYNEQFF
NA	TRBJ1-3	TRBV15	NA	TGTGCCACCAGCAGAACTGGGACATACTCTGGAAACACCATATATTTT	CATSRTGTYSGNTIYF
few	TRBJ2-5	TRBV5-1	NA	TGCGCCAGCAGCTTGGCCTCAGGGCCGCAAGAGACCCAGTACTTC	CASSLASGPQETQYF
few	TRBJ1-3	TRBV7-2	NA	TGTGCCAGCAGCTTAGTTGGAACGGGTTCCGGAAACACCATATATTTT	CASSLVGTGSGNTIYF
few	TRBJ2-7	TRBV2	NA	TGTGCCAGCATCAGGGACACCTCCTACGAGCAGTACTTC	CASIRDTSYEQYF
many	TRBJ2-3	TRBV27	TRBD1	TGTGCCAGCAGGCCACAGGGGGCTTTAGATACGCAGTATTTT	CASRPQGALDTQYF
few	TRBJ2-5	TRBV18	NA	TGTGCCAGCTCACCGTCTCTGGGGCAAGAGACCCAGTACTTC	CASSPSLGQETQYF
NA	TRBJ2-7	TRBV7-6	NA	TGTGCCAGCAGCCCAGGTGGGACCAGGGCTTACGAGCAGTACTTC	CASSPGGTRAYEQYF
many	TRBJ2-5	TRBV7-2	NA	TGTGCCAGCAGCCCATACCGGGAGACCCAGTACTTC	CASSPYRETQYF
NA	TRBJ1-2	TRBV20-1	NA	TGCACCCCATACGTACGCACGTGCTATGGCTACACCTTC	CTPYVRTCYGYTF
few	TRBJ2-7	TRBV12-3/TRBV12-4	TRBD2	TGTGCCGTTGGGACTAGCGGGTACAATGAGCAGTACTTC	CAVGTSGYNEQYF